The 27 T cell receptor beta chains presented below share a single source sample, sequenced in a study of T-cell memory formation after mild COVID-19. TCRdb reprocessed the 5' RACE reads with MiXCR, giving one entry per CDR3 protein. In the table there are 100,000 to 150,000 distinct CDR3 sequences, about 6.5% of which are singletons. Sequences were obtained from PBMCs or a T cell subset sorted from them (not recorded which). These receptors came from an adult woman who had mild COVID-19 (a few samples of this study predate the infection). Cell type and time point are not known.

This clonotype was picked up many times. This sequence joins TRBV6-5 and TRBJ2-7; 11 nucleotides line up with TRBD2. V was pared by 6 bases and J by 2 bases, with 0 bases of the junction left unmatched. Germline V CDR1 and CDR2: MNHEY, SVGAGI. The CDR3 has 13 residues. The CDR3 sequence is CASRTSGAYEQYF. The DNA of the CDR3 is TGTGCCAGCAGGACTAGCGGGGCCTACGAGCAGTACTTC.

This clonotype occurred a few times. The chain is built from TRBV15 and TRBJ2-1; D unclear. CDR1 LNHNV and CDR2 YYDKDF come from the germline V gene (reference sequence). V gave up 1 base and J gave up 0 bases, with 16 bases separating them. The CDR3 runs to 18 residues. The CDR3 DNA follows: TGTGCCACCAGCAGAGCTGGCAGCAAATTGAGCTCCTACAATGAGCAGTTCTTC. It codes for CATSRAGSKLSSYNEQFF.

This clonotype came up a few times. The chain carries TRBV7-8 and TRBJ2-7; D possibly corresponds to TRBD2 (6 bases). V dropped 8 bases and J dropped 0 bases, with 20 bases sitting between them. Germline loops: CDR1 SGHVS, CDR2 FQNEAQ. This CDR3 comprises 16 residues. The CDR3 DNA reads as TGTGCCAGCTCAAAACAGGAGGGTTTTAGCTCCTACGAGCAGTACTTC. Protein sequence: CASSKQEGFSSYEQYF.

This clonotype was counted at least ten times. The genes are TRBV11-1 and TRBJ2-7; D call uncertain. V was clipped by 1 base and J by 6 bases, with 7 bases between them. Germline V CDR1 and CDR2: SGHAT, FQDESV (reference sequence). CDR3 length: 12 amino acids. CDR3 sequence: CASSLEGGEQYF. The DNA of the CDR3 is TGTGCCAGCAGCTTAGAGGGTGGCGAGCAGTACTTC.

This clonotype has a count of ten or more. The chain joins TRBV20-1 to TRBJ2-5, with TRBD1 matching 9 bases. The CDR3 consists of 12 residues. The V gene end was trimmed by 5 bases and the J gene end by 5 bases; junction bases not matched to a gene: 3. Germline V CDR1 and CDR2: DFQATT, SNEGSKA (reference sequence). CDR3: CSASDRGETQYF. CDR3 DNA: TGCAGTGCTTCTGACAGGGGGGAGACCCAGTACTTC.

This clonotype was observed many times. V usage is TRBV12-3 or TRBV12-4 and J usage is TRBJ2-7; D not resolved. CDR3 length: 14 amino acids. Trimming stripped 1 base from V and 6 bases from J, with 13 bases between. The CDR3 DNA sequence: TGTGCCAGCAGTTTAGGGTTCTCTAACTCCGAGCAGTACTTC. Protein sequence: CASSLGFSNSEQYF.

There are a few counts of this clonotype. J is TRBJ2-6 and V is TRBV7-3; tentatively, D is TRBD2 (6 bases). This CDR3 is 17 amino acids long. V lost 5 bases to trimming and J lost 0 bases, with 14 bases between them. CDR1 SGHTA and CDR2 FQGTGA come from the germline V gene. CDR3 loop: CASSAPGLSSGANVLTF. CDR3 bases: TGTGCCAGCAGCGCCCCGGGACTGAGCTCTGGGGCCAACGTCCTGACTTTC.

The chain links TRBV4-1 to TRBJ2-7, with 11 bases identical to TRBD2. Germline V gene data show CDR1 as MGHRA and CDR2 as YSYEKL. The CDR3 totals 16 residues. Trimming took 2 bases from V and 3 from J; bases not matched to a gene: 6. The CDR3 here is CASSQPTSGTHYEQYF. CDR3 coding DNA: TGCGCCAGCAGCCAACCGACTAGCGGGACCCACTACGAGCAGTACTTC.

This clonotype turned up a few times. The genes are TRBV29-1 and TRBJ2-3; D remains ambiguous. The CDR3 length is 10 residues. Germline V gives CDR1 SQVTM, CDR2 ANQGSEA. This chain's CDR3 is CSPSGDTQYF. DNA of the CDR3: TGCAGTCCCTCTGGTGATACGCAGTATTTT.

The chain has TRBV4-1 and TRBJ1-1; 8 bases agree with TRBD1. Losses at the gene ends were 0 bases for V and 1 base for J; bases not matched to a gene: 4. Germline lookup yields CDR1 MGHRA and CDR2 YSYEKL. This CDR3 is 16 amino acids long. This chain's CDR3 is CASSQDGGTGNTEAFF. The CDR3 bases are TGCGCCAGCAGCCAAGATGGAGGGACAGGGAACACTGAAGCTTTCTTT.

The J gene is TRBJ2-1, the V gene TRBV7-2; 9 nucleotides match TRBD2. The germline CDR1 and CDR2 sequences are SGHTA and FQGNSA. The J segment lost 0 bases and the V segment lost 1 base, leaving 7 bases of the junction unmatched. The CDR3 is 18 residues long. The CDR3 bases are TGTGCCAGCAGCTTAGTTTACGGCGGGAGGGGCTCCTACAATGAGCAGTTCTTC. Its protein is CASSLVYGGRGSYNEQFF.

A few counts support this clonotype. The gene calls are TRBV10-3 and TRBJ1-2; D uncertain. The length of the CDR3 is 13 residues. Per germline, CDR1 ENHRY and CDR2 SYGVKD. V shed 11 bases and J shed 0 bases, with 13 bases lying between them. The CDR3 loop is CAGAVAANYGYTF. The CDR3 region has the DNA TGTGCCGGAGCTGTGGCGGCTAACTATGGCTACACCTTC.

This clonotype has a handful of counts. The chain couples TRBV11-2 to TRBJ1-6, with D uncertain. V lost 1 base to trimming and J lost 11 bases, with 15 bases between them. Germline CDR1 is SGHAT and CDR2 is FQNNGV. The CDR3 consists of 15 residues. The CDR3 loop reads CASSLGVAGEAPLHF. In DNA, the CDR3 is TGTGCCAGCAGCTTAGGGGTCGCCGGAGAAGCACCCCTCCACTTT.

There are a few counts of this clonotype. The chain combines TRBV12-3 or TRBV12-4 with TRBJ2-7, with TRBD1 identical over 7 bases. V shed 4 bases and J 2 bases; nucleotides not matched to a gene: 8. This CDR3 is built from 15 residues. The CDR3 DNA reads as TGTGCCAGCAGTTCCACCGGGACAGCAACCTACGAGCAGTACTTC. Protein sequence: CASSSTGTATYEQYF.

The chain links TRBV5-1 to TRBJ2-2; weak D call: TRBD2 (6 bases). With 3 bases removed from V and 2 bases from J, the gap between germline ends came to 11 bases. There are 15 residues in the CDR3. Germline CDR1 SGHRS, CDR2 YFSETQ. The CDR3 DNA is TGCGCCAGCAGCTCGACTAGGGTTAACACCGGGGAGCTGTTTTTT. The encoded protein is CASSSTRVNTGELFF.

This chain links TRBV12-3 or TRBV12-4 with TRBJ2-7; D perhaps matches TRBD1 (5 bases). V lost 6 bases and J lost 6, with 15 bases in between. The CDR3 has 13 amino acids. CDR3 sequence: CASRLNGAGEQYF. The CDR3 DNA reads TGTGCCAGCAGGCTCAATGGGGCAGGCGAGCAGTACTTC.

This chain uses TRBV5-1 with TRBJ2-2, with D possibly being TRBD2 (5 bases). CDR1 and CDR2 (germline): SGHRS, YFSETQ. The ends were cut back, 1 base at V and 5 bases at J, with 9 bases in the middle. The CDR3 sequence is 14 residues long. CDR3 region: CASSLPSRTGELFF. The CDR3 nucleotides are TGCGCCAGCAGCTTGCCTAGCAGGACCGGGGAGCTGTTTTTT.

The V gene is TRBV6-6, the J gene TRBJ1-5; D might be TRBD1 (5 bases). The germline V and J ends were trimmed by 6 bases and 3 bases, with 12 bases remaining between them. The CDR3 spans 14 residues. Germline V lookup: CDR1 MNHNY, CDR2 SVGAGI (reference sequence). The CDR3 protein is CASSQGRFNQPQHF. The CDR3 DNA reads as TGTGCCAGCAGCCAGGGACGGTTCAATCAGCCCCAGCATTTT.

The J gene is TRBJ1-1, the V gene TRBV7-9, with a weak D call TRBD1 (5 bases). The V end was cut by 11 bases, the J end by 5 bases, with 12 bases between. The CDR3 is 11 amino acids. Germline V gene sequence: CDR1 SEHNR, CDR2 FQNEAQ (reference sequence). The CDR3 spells CAAGGGTEAFF. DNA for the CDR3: TGTGCCGCGGGCGGGGGAACTGAAGCTTTCTTT.

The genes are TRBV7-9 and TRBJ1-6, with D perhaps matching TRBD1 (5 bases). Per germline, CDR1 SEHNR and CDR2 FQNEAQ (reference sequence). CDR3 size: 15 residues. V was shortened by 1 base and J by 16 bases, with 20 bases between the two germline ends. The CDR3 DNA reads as TGTGCCAGCAGCTTAGACGGGACGGGGTCGTTAAAGCTCCACTTT. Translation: CASSLDGTGSLKLHF. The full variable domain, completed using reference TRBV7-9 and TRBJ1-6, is DTGVSQNPRHKITKRGQNVTFRCDPISEHNRLYWYRQTLGQGPEFLTYFQNEAQLEKSRLLSDRFSAERPKGSFSTLEIQRTEQGDSAMYLCASSLDGTGSLKLHFGNGTRLTVT.

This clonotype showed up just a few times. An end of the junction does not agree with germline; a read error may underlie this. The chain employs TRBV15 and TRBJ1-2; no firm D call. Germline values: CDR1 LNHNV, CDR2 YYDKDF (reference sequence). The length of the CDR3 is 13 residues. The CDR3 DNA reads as TGTGTCACCAGCAGAGCCAGAAGCTATGGCTACACCTTC. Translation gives CVTSRARSYGYTF.

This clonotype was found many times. CDR3 loop: CSVGDPGTEAFF. The CDR3 DNA sequence: TGCAGCGTCGGGGACCCCGGAACTGAAGCTTTCTTT. The chain has TRBV29-1 and TRBJ1-1, with D perhaps TRBD1 (5 bases). CDR1 is SQVTM, CDR2 ANQGSEA, per germline. The CDR3 is 12 residues long. Between the trimmed V and J ends, which lost 6 bases and 5 bases, there was a span of 13 bases.

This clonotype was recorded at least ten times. The DNA for the CDR3 is TGCAGTGCTGTCCATTCCGGGACAGGGGTCTACAATGAGCAGTTCTTC. The encoded protein is CSAVHSGTGVYNEQFF. V is TRBV20-1 and J is TRBJ2-1; TRBD1 aligns across 10 bases. V trimming: 5 bases; J trimming: 3 bases; junction bases outside the gene matches: 10. The CDR3 covers 16 residues. Germline CDR1 and CDR2: DFQATT and SNEGSKA (reference sequence).

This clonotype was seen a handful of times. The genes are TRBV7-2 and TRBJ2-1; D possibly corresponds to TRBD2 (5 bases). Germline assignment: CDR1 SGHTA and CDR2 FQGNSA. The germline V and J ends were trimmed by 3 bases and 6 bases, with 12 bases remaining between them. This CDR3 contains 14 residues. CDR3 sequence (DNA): TGTGCCAGCAGCTTCGGACTGAGTGGCAATGAGCAGTTCTTC. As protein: CASSFGLSGNEQFF.

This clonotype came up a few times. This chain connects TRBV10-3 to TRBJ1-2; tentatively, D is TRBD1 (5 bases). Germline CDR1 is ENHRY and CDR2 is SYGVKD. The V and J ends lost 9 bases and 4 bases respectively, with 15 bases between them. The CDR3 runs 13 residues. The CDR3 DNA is TGTGCCATTCTGGGTACAGGCTCCTATGGCTACACCTTC. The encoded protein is CAILGTGSYGYTF.

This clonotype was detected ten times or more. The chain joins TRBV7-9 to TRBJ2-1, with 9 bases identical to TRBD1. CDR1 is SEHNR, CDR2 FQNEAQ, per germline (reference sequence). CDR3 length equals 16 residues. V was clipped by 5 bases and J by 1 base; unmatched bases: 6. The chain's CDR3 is CASSRTGTGSYNEQFF. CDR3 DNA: TGTGCCAGCAGCCGAACCGGGACAGGGTCCTACAATGAGCAGTTCTTC.

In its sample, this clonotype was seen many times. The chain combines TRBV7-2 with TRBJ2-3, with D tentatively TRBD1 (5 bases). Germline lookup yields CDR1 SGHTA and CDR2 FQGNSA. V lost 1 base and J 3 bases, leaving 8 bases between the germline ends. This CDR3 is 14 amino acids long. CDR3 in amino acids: CASSLVAGTDTQYF. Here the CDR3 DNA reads TGTGCCAGCAGCTTAGTGGCAGGGACAGATACGCAGTATTTT. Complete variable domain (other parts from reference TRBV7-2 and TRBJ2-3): GAGVSQSPSNKVTEKGKDVELRCDPISGHTALYWYRQSLGQGLEFLIYFQGNSAPDKSGLPSDRFSAERTGGSVSTLTIQRTQQEDSAVYLCASSLVAGTDTQYFGPGTRLTVL.